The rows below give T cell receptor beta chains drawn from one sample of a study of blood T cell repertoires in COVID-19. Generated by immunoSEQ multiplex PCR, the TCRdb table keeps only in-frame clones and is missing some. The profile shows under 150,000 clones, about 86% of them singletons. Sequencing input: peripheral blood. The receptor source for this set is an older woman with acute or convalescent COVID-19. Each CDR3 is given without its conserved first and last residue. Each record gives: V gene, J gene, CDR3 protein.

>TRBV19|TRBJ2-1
ASSIRVGGEQF
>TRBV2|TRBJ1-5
ASSVDINQPQH
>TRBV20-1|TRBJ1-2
SASGRGQGEGIAYGYT
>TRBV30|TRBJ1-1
AWSVLGVITEAF
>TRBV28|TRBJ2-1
ASSSDQRTPYNEQF
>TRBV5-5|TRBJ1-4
ASSLSGGTNEKLF
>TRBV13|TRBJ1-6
ASSTQGAQSPLH
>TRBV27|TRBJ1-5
ASSPGTAHWNQPQH
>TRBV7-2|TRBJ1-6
ASTPGGNSPLH
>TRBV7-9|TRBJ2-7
ASSLYEGSEQY
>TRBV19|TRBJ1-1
ASSMLGAPEAF
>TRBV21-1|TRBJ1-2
ASSCYRPKRKEVRGYT
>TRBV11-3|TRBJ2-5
ASSLAGGPGETQY
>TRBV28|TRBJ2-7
ASRYETGAEQY
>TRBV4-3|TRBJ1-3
ASSQDPAGGNTIY
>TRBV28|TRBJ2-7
ASSPVGTAYEQY
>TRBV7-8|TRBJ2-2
ASSLDSILTGELF
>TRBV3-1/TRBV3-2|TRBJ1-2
ASSRGQAFGYT
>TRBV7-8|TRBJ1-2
ASSSPTGWGYGYT
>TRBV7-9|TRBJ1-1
ASSSTTRGANTEAF
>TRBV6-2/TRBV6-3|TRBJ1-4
ASSSTGKVF
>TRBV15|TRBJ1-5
ATSRDLLGAGYNQPQH
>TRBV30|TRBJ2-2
AWSSAYTGELF
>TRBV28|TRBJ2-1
ASSFLEKYNEQF
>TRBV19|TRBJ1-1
ASSIPRERVGF
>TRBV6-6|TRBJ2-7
ASSYSGQGPYEQY
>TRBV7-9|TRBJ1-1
ASSGGTGSRMGTEAF
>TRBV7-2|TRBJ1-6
ASSSSGQGYSPLH
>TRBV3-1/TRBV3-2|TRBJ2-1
ASSLLGTSAPGEQF
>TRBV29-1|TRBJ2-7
SVRRDRGTEQY
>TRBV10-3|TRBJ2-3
AISESGTGPTDTQY
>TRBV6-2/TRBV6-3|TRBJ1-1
ASSYSTGEAF
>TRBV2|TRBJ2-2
ASSGAGGRSGELF
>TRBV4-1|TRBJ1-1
ASRVGGNRGHGRNTEAF
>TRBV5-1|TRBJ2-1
ASSLGSPGEQF
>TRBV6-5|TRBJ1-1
ASSYLQGDTEAF
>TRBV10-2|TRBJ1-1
ASSESRGPNRAGNTEAF
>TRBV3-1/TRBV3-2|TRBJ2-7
ASSQDSGLALYEQY
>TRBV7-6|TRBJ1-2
ASSLEAQANYGYT